This T cell receptor beta chain was found in a study of T cells after yellow fever vaccination. TCRdb processed the 5' RACE reads anew with MiXCR; each CDR3 protein has one entry. The sample yields 300,000 to 400,000 distinct CDR3 sequences, 8.5% to 9% seen once. Whole-study findings and limits: Post-booster reappearance was seen for most primary-vaccination clones (about 95% CD4, about 88% CD8).

In the case of this clonotype: Its antigen is not known.

The clonotype was recovered from a young man who received the YFV17D yellow fever vaccine. The specimen was PBMCs, collected on the day of the first yellow fever vaccination.

CDR3 in DNA: TGTGCCAGCAGCTTGTTAATGACAGATTTGAGCAATCAGCCCCAGCATTTT. It yields the protein CASSLLMTDLSNQPQHF. This chain connects TRBV5-5 to TRBJ1-5; a weak D match, TRBD1 (5 bases). V was cut by 1 base and J by 1 base, with 15 bases left in between. The germline CDR1 and CDR2 sequences are SGHKS and YYEKEE (reference sequence). The CDR3 extends over 17 amino acids.